This T cell receptor beta chain was sequenced during a study of low-dose radiotherapy and immunotherapy resistance in tumors. Study at large: At a dose of 200 mg/m2, intravenous cyclophosphamide was given every two weeks, one day before radiation and immunotherapy. Aspirin was taken orally by patients at 300 mg daily for four cycles from cycle 1 day 1.

Time point defined: after trial treatment. Indicated treatment: LDRT plus nivolumab, ipilimumab, low-dose cyclophosphamide and aspirin (RACIN trial). In the RACIN dose-escalation trial, donors got nivolumab plus ipilimumab with aspirin, cyclophosphamide and radiotherapy. A constant-region primer paired with the V-primer adapter amplified TCRs over about 19 PCR cycles. MiXCR, run by TCRdb on the reads, gives a single entry per CDR3 protein. The data contain roughly 50,000 distinct CDR3 sequences, around 35% of them seen just once; the ten biggest clones take up under 8.5%. Germline CDR1 is MNHEY and CDR2 is SVGAGI. The CDR3 runs to 15 residues. Trimming took off 0 bases at V and 2 bases at J, with 10 bases between the two ends.

The receptor comes from a male donor with rectosigmoid adenocarcinoma. The chain employs TRBV6-5 and TRBJ1-2; D not certain. This specimen consisted of PBMCs, obtained after low-dose radiotherapy plus immunotherapy. The CDR3 DNA reads TGTGCCAGCAGTTACTCGCCGTCCTCAAACTATGGCTACACCTTC. Amino acids: CASSYSPSSNYGYTF.